These T cell receptor beta chains were read from a single sample in a study of shared clonotypes between healthy human individuals. This table comes from immunoSEQ multiplex PCR, and its TCRdb copy is limited to in-frame clones, with some not included. Of about 2 million clones listed, over 85% are singletons. The specimen was naive CD4+ T cells sorted from blood. These receptors all come from a man between 18 and 29 years old in good health. Each CDR3 is given with its conserved first and last residue. D genes are given only for firm matches. Clone size is stated in some rows and not others, as once, few, many or a class when expanded.

j_call clone_size d_call v_call cdr3_aa cdr3_nt
TRBJ2-2 NA NA TRBV30 CALSRGATNTGELFF TGTGCTCTTAGTAGAGGTGCGACAAACACCGGGGAGCTGTTTTTT
TRBJ1-1 few NA TRBV30 CAWSDSVAFF TGTGCCTGGAGTGATAGCGTAGCTTTCTTT
TRBJ2-2 NA NA TRBV6-5 CASSRSNTGELFF TGTGCCAGCAGCCGATCGAACACCGGGGAGCTGTTTTTT
TRBJ2-3 NA NA TRBV5-4 CASSQIGPKGGDTQYF TGTGCCAGCAGCCAGATCGGGCCTAAGGGCGGCGATACGCAGTATTTT
TRBJ1-6 NA TRBD1 TRBV2 CASSDSGGSPLHF TGTGCCAGCAGTGATTCAGGGGGTTCTCCCCTCCACTTT
TRBJ1-3 NA NA TRBV5-4 CASSLGLAGNTIYF TGTGCCAGCAGCTTAGGGTTGGCCGGAAACACCATATATTTT
TRBJ2-2 NA NA TRBV30 CAWRLRGPNTGELFF TGTGCCTGGAGATTGAGGGGACCGAACACCGGGGAGCTGTTTTTT
TRBJ1-1 NA TRBD1 TRBV28 CASSLTGGGEAFF TGTGCCAGCAGCTTGACAGGGGGAGGTGAAGCTTTCTTT
TRBJ2-2 NA NA TRBV5-1 CASSPWTVNTGELFF TGCGCCAGCAGCCCATGGACGGTGAACACCGGGGAGCTGTTTTTT
TRBJ2-7 NA TRBD2 TRBV7-6 CASSLDAGLAGGVAYEQYF TGTGCCAGCAGCTTGGACGCGGGACTAGCGGGAGGAGTGGCCTACGAGCAGTACTTC
TRBJ1-2 NA NA TRBV6-5 CASKSTNYGYTF TGTGCCAGCAAAAGCACTAACTATGGCTACACCTTC
TRBJ1-1 few NA TRBV30 CAYTVWGTEAFF TGTGCCTATACTGTGTGGGGGACTGAAGCTTTCTTT
TRBJ1-1 NA NA TRBV29-1 CSVTPNTEAFF TGCAGCGTGACACCGAACACTGAAGCTTTCTTT
TRBJ2-5 NA NA TRBV11-2 CASSSGETQYF TGTGCCAGCAGCTCGGGGGAGACCCAGTACTTC
TRBJ2-7 few NA TRBV27 CASSPRDNSYEQYF TGTGCCAGCAGTCCCCGGGACAACTCCTACGAGCAGTACTTC
TRBJ2-1 NA TRBD2 TRBV4-1 CASSQEGRIAGLREQFF TGCGCCAGCAGCCAAGAGGGTAGGATAGCGGGCTTGCGTGAGCAGTTCTTC
TRBJ2-7 NA TRBD2 TRBV7-2 CASSLTAGGSYEQYF TGTGCCAGCAGCTTAACGGCGGGGGGGTCCTACGAGCAGTACTTC
TRBJ2-2 NA TRBD1 TRBV15 CATSREGQGVAGELFF TGTGCCACCAGCAGAGAGGGACAGGGGGTTGCGGGGGAGCTGTTTTTT
TRBJ2-1 NA TRBD2 TRBV2 CAQAFGGAGNEQFF TGTGCCCAAGCCTTCGGGGGGGCCGGGAATGAGCAGTTCTTC
TRBJ2-7 NA NA TRBV20-1 CSARQIEQYF TGCAGTGCTAGACAGATCGAGCAGTACTTC
TRBJ1-1 NA NA TRBV30 CAWSLRTETEAFF TGTGCCTGGAGTCTCCGGACGGAGACTGAAGCTTTCTTT
TRBJ1-3 NA NA TRBV30 CAWSGGKNTIYF TGTGCCTGGAGTGGGGGGAAAAACACCATATATTTT
TRBJ1-1 NA NA TRBV4-1 CASTWSAGTNTEAFF TGCGCCAGCACCTGGTCGGCAGGGACGAACACTGAAGCTTTCTTT
TRBJ1-1 NA NA TRBV5-4 CASSGRGGTEAFF TGTGCCAGCAGCGGTCGGGGAGGCACTGAAGCTTTCTTT
TRBJ2-1 NA TRBD2 TRBV12-5 CASGSPGGGFNNEQFF TGTGCTAGTGGTTCCCCGGGCGGGGGGTTTAACAATGAGCAGTTCTTC
TRBJ2-6 once NA TRBV5-6 CASSLAIRSGANVLTF TGTGCCAGCAGCTTGGCCATCCGCTCTGGGGCCAACGTCCTGACTTTC
TRBJ2-5 NA NA TRBV5-1 CASSLRGRGETQYF TGCGCCAGCAGCTTGAGGGGCAGGGGTGAGACCCAGTACTTC
TRBJ2-7 NA NA TRBV6-5 CASSPGSSYEQYF TGTGCCAGCAGTCCAGGATCCTCCTACGAGCAGTACTTC
TRBJ2-7 NA NA TRBV6-5 CASSYKGEQYF TGTGCCAGCAGTTACAAGGGCGAGCAGTACTTC
TRBJ2-7 NA NA TRBV30 CAWRQGGRYDEQYF TGTGCCTGGAGACAAGGAGGGAGGTACGACGAGCAGTACTTC
TRBJ1-5 NA TRBD1 TRBV2 CASSRTGFNQPQHF TGTGCCAGCAGCCGGACAGGCTTCAATCAGCCCCAGCATTTT
TRBJ1-4 once NA TRBV18 CASSVDEKLFF TGTGCCAGCTCTGTAGATGAAAAACTGTTTTTT
TRBJ2-5 NA TRBD1 TRBV27 CASSLSVTPLRTGQETQYF TGTGCCAGCAGTTTATCGGTTACCCCACTACGGACAGGCCAAGAGACCCAGTACTTC
TRBJ1-5 NA TRBD1 TRBV6-7 CASSYSDRALNQPQHF TGTGCCAGCAGTTACTCGGACAGGGCCCTTAATCAGCCCCAGCATTTT
TRBJ2-7 NA TRBD1 TRBV6-6 CASTKQGEDYEQYF TGTGCCAGCACTAAACAGGGGGAAGATTACGAGCAGTACTTC
TRBJ2-3 NA TRBD2 TRBV5-4 CASTPTGLAGSDTQYF TGTGCCAGCACCCCGACCGGACTAGCGGGATCAGATACGCAGTATTTT
TRBJ1-1 NA NA TRBV15 CATSPIGNTEAFF TGTGCCACCAGCCCCATTGGCAACACTGAAGCTTTCTTT
TRBJ2-2 NA TRBD1 TRBV5-1 CASSPGQGVSGELFF TGCGCCAGCAGCCCGGGGCAGGGGGTATCCGGGGAGCTGTTTTTT
TRBJ1-3 NA TRBD1 TRBV7-9 CASRPTGTGNTIYF TGTGCCAGCAGACCGACAGGGACCGGAAACACCATATATTTT
TRBJ2-2 NA NA TRBV10-1 CASSPSRAGANTGELFF TGCGCCAGCAGTCCCTCGAGGGCGGGGGCCAACACCGGGGAGCTGTTTTTT
TRBJ1-4 NA NA TRBV10-2 CASSVISLGKSTTNEKLFF TGCGCCAGCAGTGTCATCTCTTTGGGCAAATCCACAACTAATGAAAAACTGTTTTTT
TRBJ2-5 NA TRBD1 TRBV5-4 CASSLAGGRQETQYF TGTGCCAGCAGCTTGGCAGGGGGCCGTCAAGAGACCCAGTACTTC
TRBJ2-2 NA NA TRBV2 CASRPGTTNTGELFF TGTGCCAGCAGACCCGGGACAACGAACACCGGGGAGCTGTTTTTT
TRBJ1-5 NA NA TRBV2 CASQTEPTNQPQHF TGTGCCAGCCAAACAGAACCTACGAATCAGCCCCAGCATTTT
TRBJ1-2 NA NA TRBV30 CAWSDRRKQGRSGYTF TGTGCCTGGAGTGACCGACGCAAACAGGGCCGGTCTGGCTACACCTTC
TRBJ1-1 NA NA TRBV7-2 CASSPRVMNTEAFF TGTGCCAGCAGCCCAAGGGTCATGAACACTGAAGCTTTCTTT
TRBJ2-3 NA NA TRBV21-1 CASIEITPGHADTQYF TGTGCCAGCATTGAAATAACTCCCGGACACGCAGATACGCAGTATTTT
TRBJ2-5 NA NA TRBV4-1 CASSQLQRETQYF TGCGCCAGCAGCCAACTACAGCGGGAGACCCAGTACTTC
TRBJ2-3 NA NA TRBV30 CAYRTETSTDTQYF TGTGCCTACCGGACGGAAACTAGCACAGATACGCAGTATTTT
TRBJ2-1 NA NA TRBV6-6 CASSLMIGWNEQFF TGTGCCAGCAGTTTAATGATCGGGTGGAATGAGCAGTTCTTC
TRBJ2-7 NA NA TRBV6-5 CASRGLYEQYF TGTGCCAGCAGGGGGCTGTACGAGCAGTACTTC
TRBJ2-7 NA NA TRBV19 CASSPLGGGDLYEQYF TGTGCCAGTAGCCCTCTGGGAGGGGGCGATCTCTACGAGCAGTACTTC
TRBJ2-3 once TRBD2 TRBV30 CAWSTGLAGARDTQYF TGTGCCTGGAGTACGGGACTAGCGGGGGCCAGGGATACGCAGTATTTT
TRBJ1-6 NA TRBD1 TRBV6-5 CASRGQGGSPLHF TGTGCCAGCAGGGGACAGGGCGGTTCACCCCTCCACTTT
TRBJ1-3 NA TRBD1 TRBV10-2 CASSFDRDSGNTIYF TGCGCCAGCAGTTTCGACAGGGACTCTGGAAACACCATATATTTT
TRBJ1-4 NA NA TRBV27 CASSSGPANEKLFF TGTGCCAGCAGTTCGGGACCGGCTAATGAAAAACTGTTTTTT
TRBJ2-1 NA NA TRBV7-7 CASSLTSGAIYEQFF TGTGCTAGCAGCTTAACATCGGGGGCAATATATGAGCAGTTCTTC
TRBJ2-1 NA TRBD2 TRBV10-3 CATRGVYNEQFF TGTGCCACCCGGGGGGTCTACAATGAGCAGTTCTTC
TRBJ1-6 NA NA TRBV7-2 CASSPSGLSPLHF TGTGCCAGCAGCCCCTCAGGGCTTTCACCCCTCCACTTT